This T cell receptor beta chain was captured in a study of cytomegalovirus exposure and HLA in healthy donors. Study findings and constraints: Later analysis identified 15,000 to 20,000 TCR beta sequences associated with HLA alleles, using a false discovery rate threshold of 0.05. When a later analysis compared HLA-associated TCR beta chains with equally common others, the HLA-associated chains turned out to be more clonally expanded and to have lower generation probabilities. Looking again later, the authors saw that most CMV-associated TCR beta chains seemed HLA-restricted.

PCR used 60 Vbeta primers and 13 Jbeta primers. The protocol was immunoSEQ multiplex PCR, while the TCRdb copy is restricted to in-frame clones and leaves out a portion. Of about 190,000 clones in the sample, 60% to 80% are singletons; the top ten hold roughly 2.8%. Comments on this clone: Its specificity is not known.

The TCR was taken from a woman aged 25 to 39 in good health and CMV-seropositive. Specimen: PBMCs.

CDR3 amino acids: CASSLRAMNTEAFF. CDR3 nucleotide sequence: TGCGCCAGCAGCCTCAGGGCTATGAACACTGAAGCTTTCTTT. The chain has TRBV4-1 and TRBJ1-1; a possible D gene is TRBD1 (5 bases). V shed 4 bases and J shed 0 bases, with 9 bases lying between them. Germline assignment: CDR1 MGHRA and CDR2 YSYEKL. The length of the CDR3 is 14 residues.